Listed below are T cell receptor beta chains from one sample, sequenced in a study of molecular identifiers for immune sequencing clone quantification. TCRdb re-derived calls from the PCR reads in MiXCR, one entry per CDR3 protein. The sample lists around 86,000 distinct CDR3 sequences, 19% seen once, with 0.75% to 0.95% in the top ten. Sequenced material: naive CD8+ T cells from blood, with Jurkat cell RNA spiked in. Receptor source: a human donor in good health. Some libraries in this study had Jurkat cell RNA spiked in. CDR3s include the opening cysteine and the closing phenylalanine or tryptophan. The D gene is left open where the match is weak. The size field is filled for only some rows; it gives once, few, many or a size class.

d_gene | j_gene | abundance | v_gene | CDR3aa | CDR3nt
TRBD1 | TRBJ2-7 | many | TRBV6-5 | CASSYSSQGAVDEQYF | TGTGCCAGCAGTTACTCGTCCCAGGGGGCTGTCGACGAGCAGTACTTC
TRBD1 | TRBJ2-7 | many | TRBV20-1 | CSAQGWDRGGEQYF | TGCAGTGCCCAAGGGTGGGACAGGGGAGGTGAGCAGTACTTC
NA | TRBJ2-3 | many | TRBV2 | CAGSRDGGSTDTQYF | TGTGCCGGATCCAGGGATGGGGGTAGCACAGATACGCAGTATTTT
NA | TRBJ2-7 | many | TRBV7-8 | CASSLAPTLSYEQYF | TGTGCCAGCAGCTTAGCCCCCACCCTCTCCTACGAGCAGTACTTC
TRBD1 | TRBJ2-2 | many | TRBV4-3 | CASSDVIRDRKNTGELFF | TGCGCCAGCAGCGACGTCATACGGGACAGGAAGAACACCGGGGAGCTGTTTTTT
NA | TRBJ2-2 | many | TRBV19 | CASLGEGGEDTGELFF | TGTGCCAGTCTGGGGGAGGGGGGCGAGGACACCGGGGAGCTGTTTTTT
NA | TRBJ2-7 | many | TRBV6-2/TRBV6-3 | CASSYVSPPGEQYF | TGTGCCAGCAGTTACGTGAGCCCTCCGGGGGAGCAGTACTTC
TRBD2 | TRBJ2-5 | many | TRBV29-1 | CSVESPGLDVYGRETQYF | TGCAGCGTTGAATCGCCGGGACTAGATGTTTATGGTCGAGAGACCCAGTACTTC
NA | TRBJ2-1 | many | TRBV2 | CASSEVGQVDNEQFF | TGTGCCAGCAGTGAAGTTGGGCAGGTAGACAATGAGCAGTTCTTC
NA | TRBJ2-7 | many | TRBV6-5 | CASSYDSTYEQYF | TGTGCCAGCAGTTACGACAGCACCTACGAGCAGTACTTC
NA | TRBJ2-7 | many | TRBV29-1 | CSFSGRLGNEQYF | TGCAGCTTCAGCGGCCGCCTAGGGAACGAGCAGTACTTC
NA | TRBJ2-1 | NA | TRBV13 | CASSLRGRPYNEQFF | TGCGCCAGCAGCCTGAGGGGCAGGCCGTACAATGAGCAGTTCTTC
TRBD1 | TRBJ2-7 | many | TRBV19 | CATHPGTGYYEQYF | TGTGCCACCCACCCCGGGACAGGGTACTACGAGCAGTACTTC
NA | TRBJ2-1 | NA | TRBV7-9 | CVSSPTRGSSYNEQFF | TGTGTCAGCAGCCCTACTCGGGGAAGCTCCTACAATGAGCAGTTCTTC
NA | TRBJ2-7 | many | TRBV9 | CASSVGAEQYF | TGTGCCAGCAGCGTAGGCGCCGAGCAGTACTTC
NA | TRBJ2-3 | many | TRBV4-3 | CASSQDGDLRTDTQYF | TGCGCCAGCAGCCAAGATGGGGATTTAAGGACAGATACGCAGTATTTT
NA | TRBJ2-4 | few | TRBV6-5 | CASGDRTGFGNIQYF | TGTGCCAGCGGGGACCGAACAGGGTTCGGAAACATTCAGTACTTC
NA | TRBJ2-1 | few | TRBV6-5 | CASSYEVGSSYNVQFF | TGTGCCAGCAGTTACGAGGTCGGAAGCTCCTACAATGTGCAGTTCTTC
NA | TRBJ1-5 | few | TRBV27 | CASSPLGPAGNQPQHF | TGTGCCAGCAGTCCCCTGGGCCCCGCCGGCAATCAGCCCCAGCATTTT
NA | TRBJ2-2 | many | TRBV27 | CASSPWAAGELFF | TGTGCCAGCAGTCCCTGGGCTGCCGGGGAGCTGTTTTTT
NA | TRBJ2-7 | NA | TRBV5-4 | CAGSPGQAYEQYF | TGTGCCGGCAGCCCGGGTCAGGCCTACGAGCAGTACTTC
TRBD1 | TRBJ2-7 | few | TRBV7-9 | CASSGRQGYEQYF | TGTGCCAGCAGCGGACGACAGGGCTACGAGCAGTACTTC
TRBD2 | TRBJ2-2 | many | TRBV3-1 | CASSQSSGLAGLRTGELFF | TGTGCCAGCAGCCAGAGCTCGGGACTAGCGGGGTTAAGGACCGGGGAGCTGTTTTTT
TRBD2 | TRBJ2-5 | many | TRBV27 | CASSFFAGERETQYF | TGTGCCAGCAGTTTTTTTGCGGGAGAGAGGGAGACCCAGTACTTC
TRBD2 | TRBJ2-2 | NA | TRBV19 | CASSLGSGRAGELFF | TGTGCCAGTTCGCTCGGGAGCGGGAGGGCCGGGGAGCTGTTTTTT
TRBD2 | TRBJ2-3 | NA | TRBV5-1 | CASSLMEAGGPTDTQYF | TGCGCCAGCAGCTTGATGGAGGCGGGAGGGCCGACAGATACGCAGTATTTT
TRBD1 | TRBJ1-5 | many | TRBV5-1 | CASSKTGGFNQPQHF | TGCGCCAGCAGCAAGACAGGGGGCTTCAATCAGCCCCAGCATTTT
NA | TRBJ1-5 | many | TRBV2 | CASSEAVQSNQPQHF | TGTGCCAGCAGTGAAGCGGTACAGAGCAATCAGCCCCAGCATTTT
NA | TRBJ2-1 | NA | TRBV20-1 | CSARPGNEQFF | TGCAGTGCTAGGCCGGGCAATGAGCAGTTCTTC